This passage covers 17 T cell receptor beta chains from one sample sequenced in a study of cytomegalovirus exposure and HLA in healthy donors. The protocol was immunoSEQ multiplex PCR, while the TCRdb copy is restricted to in-frame clones and leaves out a portion. In the table there are 250,000 to 400,000 clones, 88% of which are singletons. Specimen: PBMCs. The origin of the receptors is a man aged 30 to 39 in good health and CMV-seronegative.

This chain joins TRBV7-2 and TRBJ2-5; 8 positions match TRBD2. With 6 bases clipped from V and 1 base from J, the junction kept 7 bases outside the gene matches. The CDR3 consists of 15 residues. The germline V gene encodes CDR1 SGHTA and CDR2 FQGNSA. CDR3 loop: CASRTELAGQETQYF. CDR3 DNA: TGTGCCAGCAGAACCGAGCTAGCGGGCCAAGAGACCCAGTACTTC.

The gene calls are TRBV9 and TRBJ2-1, with a weak D call TRBD2 (5 bases). The CDR3 runs to 14 residues. In germline, CDR1 is SGDLS, CDR2 YYNGEE. The V end lost 2 bases, the J end lost 3 bases, and 9 bases lay between the germline ends. The CDR3 protein is CASSVEGLYNEQFF. CDR3 DNA sequence: TGTGCCAGCAGCGTCGAGGGCCTCTACAATGAGCAGTTCTTC.

The chain couples TRBV5-1 to TRBJ1-2; TRBD1 aligns across 7 bases. From germline, CDR1 is SGHRS and CDR2 YFSETQ. The V gene end was trimmed by 3 bases and the J gene end by 6 bases; junction bases not matched to a gene: 8. The CDR3 consists of 14 residues. The DNA of the CDR3 is TGCGCCAGCAGCTCCCCCGGGACAGTCGATGGCTACACCTTC. The encoded protein is CASSSPGTVDGYTF.

This chain uses TRBV7-6 with TRBJ2-3; a weak D match, TRBD2 (6 bases). The germline V gene has CDR1 SGHVS and CDR2 FNYEAQ. V was trimmed by 1 base and J by 5 bases, leaving 19 bases between them. CDR3 length: 17 residues. CDR3 nucleotide sequence: TGTGCCAGCAGCTTAGTGGTTATCGGGGGTCAGGTAGATACGCAGTATTTT. Translation: CASSLVVIGGQVDTQYF.

This clone was observed a handful of times. Other DNA sequences from this sample encode an identical CDR3 as well. This rearrangement joins TRBV6-5 to TRBJ1-2; 7 bases are shared with TRBD1. Germline CDR1 and CDR2: MNHEY and SVGAGI. The CDR3 runs to 13 residues. Trimming took 2 bases from V and 3 from J; bases not matched to a gene: 0. The CDR3 is CASSYDRDYGYTF. Written as DNA, the CDR3 is TGTGCCAGCAGTTACGACAGGGACTATGGCTACACCTTC.

This clone came up once. The chain links TRBV10-3 to TRBJ1-5, with 12 bases fitting TRBD1. The CDR3 is made up of 15 amino acids. Looked up from germline, CDR1 is ENHRY and CDR2 is SYGVKD. V trimming: 0 bases; J trimming: 7 bases; junction bases outside the gene matches: 1. The CDR3 nucleotides are TGTGCCATCAGTGAGTCCGGGACAGGGGGCCAGCCCCAGCATTTT. Translating it yields CAISESGTGGQPQHF.

The J gene is TRBJ1-1, the V gene TRBV11-2, with D unclear. Germline-derived CDR1 and CDR2 are SGHAT and FQNNGV. V was clipped by 1 base and J by 7 bases, with 10 bases between them. This CDR3 contains 13 residues. CDR3 nucleotide sequence: TGTGCCAGCAGCTTAGTGTCGGGGATTGAAGCTTTCTTT. It encodes CASSLVSGIEAFF.

The rearrangement joins TRBV5-4 to TRBJ2-5; 11 nucleotides line up with TRBD2. The J segment lost 0 bases and the V segment lost 0 bases, leaving 1 base of the junction unmatched. The CDR3 totals 16 residues. Germline V gene lookup returns CDR1 SGHNT and CDR2 YYREEE (reference sequence). CDR3 in amino acids: CASSLASGGYQETQYF. CDR3 in DNA: TGTGCCAGCAGCTTGGCTAGCGGGGGGTACCAAGAGACCCAGTACTTC.

V is TRBV6-5 and J is TRBJ2-1; TRBD2 matches 11 bases. Germline V lookup: CDR1 MNHEY, CDR2 SVGAGI. J gave up 8 bases and V 4 bases, and 4 bases lay outside the gene matches. The CDR3 is 14 residues long. The CDR3 loop is CASSFGTSGDEQFF. For the CDR3, the DNA is TGTGCCAGCAGTTTCGGGACTAGCGGAGATGAGCAGTTCTTC.

The chain has TRBV19 and TRBJ1-2, with 9 bases matching TRBD1. The CDR3 extends over 17 amino acids. Trimming took 9 bases from V and 1 from J; bases not matched to a gene: 15. Germline CDR1 reads LNHDA; CDR2 reads SQIVND (reference sequence). CDR3 coding DNA: TGTGCCAGCGCCACTCCGGGACAGGGCTTTATTAACTATGGCTACACCTTC. Translation gives CASATPGQGFINYGYTF.

The V call is TRBV6-1, the J call TRBJ2-7; D uncertain. The CDR3 covers 15 residues. Trimming removed 7 bases from V and 2 bases from J, with 18 bases in between. Per the germline V gene, CDR1 is MNHNS and CDR2 is SASEGT. CDR3 bases: TGTGCCAGCACGCGATCAATCCCACTGGCCTACGAGCAGTACTTC. It encodes CASTRSIPLAYEQYF.

The genes are TRBV4-1 and TRBJ2-5, with 9 bases lining up with TRBD2. With 1 base clipped from V and 5 bases from J, the junction kept 5 bases outside the gene matches. Per the germline V gene, CDR1 is MGHRA and CDR2 is YSYEKL. The CDR3 runs 15 residues. CDR3 residues: CASSQVVAGVETQYF. CDR3 nucleotide sequence: TGCGCCAGCAGCCAAGTAGTAGCGGGGGTGGAGACCCAGTACTTC.

The chain has TRBV19 and TRBJ2-5, with TRBD1 identical over 7 bases. This CDR3 contains 14 residues. V shed 5 bases and J 1 base; nucleotides not matched to a gene: 4. Germline V gives CDR1 LNHDA, CDR2 SQIVND (reference sequence). CDR3 region: CASSETGSQETQYF. The CDR3 DNA reads TGTGCCAGTAGTGAGACAGGGTCCCAAGAGACCCAGTACTTC.

This chain connects TRBV10-1 to TRBJ1-3; D is unclear. The CDR3 extends over 15 amino acids. Germline CDR1 WNHNN, CDR2 SYGVQD (reference sequence). The ends were cut back, 7 bases at V and 1 base at J, with 14 bases in the middle. CDR3 residues: CASTRGTSSGNTIYF. In DNA, the CDR3 is TGCGCCAGCACCCGCGGCACCTCTTCTGGAAACACCATATATTTT.

The chain has TRBV5-6 and TRBJ1-1, with no clear D. Deletions cut 0 bases from V and 4 bases from J, with 16 bases between. The V gene's germline CDR1 is SGHDT and CDR2 YYEEEE. The length of the CDR3 is 16 residues. DNA of the CDR3: TGTGCCAGCAGCTTGGCGGTGGGAGGGTGGTCCACTGAAGCTTTCTTT. Protein product: CASSLAVGGWSTEAFF.

Of note for this clone: Within the sample, other DNA sequences also encode this same CDR3. The V and J genes are TRBV5-1 and TRBJ2-3; 13 bases are shared with TRBD2. Germline trimming cut 3 bases from V and 2 bases from J; bases unmatched to any gene: 3. The germline CDR1 and CDR2 sequences are SGHRS and YFSETQ. The CDR3 contains 16 residues. The CDR3 nucleotides are TGCGCCAGCAGCTCTGGACTAGCGGGGGTCACAGATACGCAGTATTTT. This sequence encodes CASSSGLAGVTDTQYF.

The CDR3 loop is CASSLTGTGVSGELFF. CDR3 sequence (DNA): TGTGCCAGCAGCTTAACCGGGACAGGGGTTTCCGGGGAGCTGTTTTTT. The V and J genes are TRBV5-6 and TRBJ2-2; the match to TRBD1 covers 10 bases. The CDR3 sequence is 16 residues long. The V and J ends lost 2 bases and 6 bases, in that order; junction bases with no gene match: 7. Germline V gene sequence: CDR1 SGHDT, CDR2 YYEEEE.